Shown below are 5 T cell receptor beta chains from a single sample sequenced in a study of Ad26.COV2.S vaccination and SARS-CoV-2 variants. Treatment described: some 20 received Ad26.COV2.S at low or high dose, single or two shots; about five received placebo; per-sample allocation not given. At day 63 after the first vaccine or placebo injection, samples were drawn. Only in-frame clones appear in the TCRdb table, and some are missing; sequencing was by immunoSEQ multiplex PCR. The data contain some 640,000 clones, 70% to 90% of them singletons. Sequencing was performed on peripheral blood, taken in a trial of Ad26.COV2.S vaccine versus placebo. Source of these receptors: a person between 18 and 59 years old who received the Ad26.COV2.S COVID-19 vaccine or a placebo.

V and J are TRBV11-2 and TRBJ2-5; 8 nucleotides align to TRBD2. The CDR3 spans 15 residues. Germline values: CDR1 SGHAT, CDR2 FQNNGV. The ends lost 3 bases at V and 5 bases at J; junction bases unmatched: 8. CDR3 sequence reads: CASSLEREWGETQYF. The CDR3 nucleotides read TGTGCCAGCAGCTTGGAGCGGGAGTGGGGGGAGACCCAGTACTTC.

This chain connects TRBV29-1 to TRBJ1-5; tentative D call: TRBD1 (6 bases). CDR3 length: 14 amino acids. Trimming removed 4 bases at V and 2 bases at J, with 12 bases between. Per germline, CDR1 SQVTM and CDR2 ANQGSEA. The CDR3 spells CSVAQGRGNQPQHF. The CDR3 DNA reads TGCAGCGTTGCCCAGGGGCGAGGCAATCAGCCCCAGCATTTT.

The V gene is TRBV4-3, the J gene TRBJ2-3, with 7 bases fitting TRBD2. Looked up from germline, CDR1 is LGHNA and CDR2 is YSLEER. The CDR3 is 17 amino acids. V gave up 4 bases and J gave up 6 bases; unmatched junction bases: 16. CDR3 DNA: TGCGCCAGCAGCCCACGGGTAGCGGGCGAACTATGGGATACGCAGTATTTT. It specifies CASSPRVAGELWDTQYF.

The genes are TRBV3-1 (or the pseudogene TRBV3-2) and TRBJ2-4; D ambiguous. This CDR3 has 16 amino acids. V was clipped by 5 bases and J by 2 bases, with 16 bases between them. Germline V gene data show CDR1 as LGHDT and CDR2 as YNNKEL (reference sequence). The CDR3, as DNA: TGTGCCAGCAGCAACACAAGGGATGGGACCAAAAACATTCAGTACTTC. It codes for CASSNTRDGTKNIQYF.

The chain is built from TRBV11-2 and TRBJ1-2, with D possibly being TRBD1 (6 bases). Germline CDR1 SGHAT, CDR2 FQNNGV. Trimming removed 5 bases at V and 2 bases at J, with 9 bases between. CDR3 size: 13 residues. Here the CDR3 DNA reads TGTGCCAGCAGCAGGGACAACAACTATGGCTACACCTTC. Amino acid sequence: CASSRDNNYGYTF.